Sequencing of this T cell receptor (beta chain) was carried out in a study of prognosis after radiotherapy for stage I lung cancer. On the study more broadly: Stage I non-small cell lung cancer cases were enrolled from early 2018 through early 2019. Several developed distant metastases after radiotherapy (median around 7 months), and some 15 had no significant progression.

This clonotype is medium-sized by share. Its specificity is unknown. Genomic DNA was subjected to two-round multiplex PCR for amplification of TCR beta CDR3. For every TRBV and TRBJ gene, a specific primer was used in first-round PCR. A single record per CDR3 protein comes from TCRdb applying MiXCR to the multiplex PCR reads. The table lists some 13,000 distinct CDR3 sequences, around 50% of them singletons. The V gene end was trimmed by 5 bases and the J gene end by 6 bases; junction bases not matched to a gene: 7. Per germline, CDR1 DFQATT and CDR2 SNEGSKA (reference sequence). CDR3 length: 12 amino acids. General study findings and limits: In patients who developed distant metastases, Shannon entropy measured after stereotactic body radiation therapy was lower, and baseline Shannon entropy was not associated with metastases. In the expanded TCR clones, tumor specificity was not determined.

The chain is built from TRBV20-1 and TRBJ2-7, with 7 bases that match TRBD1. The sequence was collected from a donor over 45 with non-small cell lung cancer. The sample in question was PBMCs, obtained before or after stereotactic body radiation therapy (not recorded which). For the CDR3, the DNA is TGCAGTGCTGACAGGGAACTTGGCGAGCAGTACTTC. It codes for CSADRELGEQYF.